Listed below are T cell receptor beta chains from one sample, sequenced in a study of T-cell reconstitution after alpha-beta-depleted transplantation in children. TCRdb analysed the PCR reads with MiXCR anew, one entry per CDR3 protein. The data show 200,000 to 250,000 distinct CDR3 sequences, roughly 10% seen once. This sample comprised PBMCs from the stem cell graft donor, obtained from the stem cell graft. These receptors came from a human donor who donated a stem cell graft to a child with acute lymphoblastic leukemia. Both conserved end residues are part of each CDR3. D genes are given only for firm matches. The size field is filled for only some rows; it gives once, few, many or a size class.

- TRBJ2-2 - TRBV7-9 TGTGCCAGCAGCTTGTGGTCAGGCGGTACCGGGGAGCTGTTTTTT CASSLWSGGTGELFF
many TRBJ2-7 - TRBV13 TGTGCCAGCAGCTTAGATCCAGCCTCCTACGAGCAGTACTTC CASSLDPASYEQYF
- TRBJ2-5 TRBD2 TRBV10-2 TGCGCCAGCAGTGAGTCCGGGACTAGCCTCCCTGAGACCCAGTACTTC CASSESGTSLPETQYF
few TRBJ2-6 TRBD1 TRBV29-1 TGCAGCGTTGAAGGCCCCCAGTATGGGACAGGGCCTTCCATGACCTCTGGGGCCAACGTCCTGACTTTC CSVEGPQYGTGPSMTSGANVLTF
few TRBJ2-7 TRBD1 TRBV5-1 TGCGCCAGCAGCTTGGGAGGGACAGGGGTTTCCTTGATGAGTGAGCAGTACTTC CASSLGGTGVSLMSEQYF
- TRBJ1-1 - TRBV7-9 TGTGCCAGCAGCTTAGCGAATAACCGGGGCACTGAAGCTTTCTTT CASSLANNRGTEAFF
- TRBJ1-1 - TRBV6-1 TGTGCCAGCAGGGACCATGCGAACACTGAAGCTTTCTTT CASRDHANTEAFF
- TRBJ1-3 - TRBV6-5 TGTGCCAGCAGTTACTCGGGACAACAGGGAGCCGGAAACACCATATATTTT CASSYSGQQGAGNTIYF
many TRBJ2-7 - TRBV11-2 TGTGCCAGCAGCTTAGTCGGCGGACGGACACTAGGGGAGCAGTACTTC CASSLVGGRTLGEQYF
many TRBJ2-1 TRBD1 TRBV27 TGTGCCAGCAGTGGGGACAGGGGCCTCGGTGAGCAGTTCTTC CASSGDRGLGEQFF
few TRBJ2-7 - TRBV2 TGTGCCAGCAGTGACCCCGCCGGGGTCCACGAGCAGTACTTC CASSDPAGVHEQYF
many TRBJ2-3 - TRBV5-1 TGCGCCAGCAGCGACGGGGGGCTCAACGCAGATACGCAGTATTTT CASSDGGLNADTQYF
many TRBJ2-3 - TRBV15 TGTGCCACCAGCACTCTGACGGAGAGTGCAGATACGCAGTATTTT CATSTLTESADTQYF
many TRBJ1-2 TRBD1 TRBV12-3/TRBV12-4 TGTGCCAGCAGTCAAGGGACAGACTATGGCTACACCTTC CASSQGTDYGYTF
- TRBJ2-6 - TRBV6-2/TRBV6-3 TGTGCCAGCAGTATAAGAACGAACCGGGACATCCGGCGTGGGGCCAACGTCCTGACTTTC CASSIRTNRDIRRGANVLTF
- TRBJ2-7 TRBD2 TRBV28 TGTGCCAGCAGCCCCGCGGGAGCGGGAAAATACGAGCAGTACTTC CASSPAGAGKYEQYF
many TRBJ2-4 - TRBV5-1 TGCGCCAGCAGCTTTCTGCCCCCCCAGGGGGCCAAAAACATTCAGTACTTC CASSFLPPQGAKNIQYF
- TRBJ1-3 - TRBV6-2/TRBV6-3 TGTGCCAGCAGTTACTCGGGGCAGCAAGGAAACACCATATATTTT CASSYSGQQGNTIYF
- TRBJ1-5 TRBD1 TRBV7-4 TGTGCCATTCCACCAGGGGGCGAGCATCAGCCCCAGCATTTT CAIPPGGEHQPQHF
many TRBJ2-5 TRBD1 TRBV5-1 TGTGCCAGCTCGCTCGGGACAGCCCAAGAGACCCAGTACTTC CASSLGTAQETQYF
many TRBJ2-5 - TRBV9 TGTGCCAGCAGCAGAGGTCCTAGTTTGGGTCAAGAGACCCAGTACTTC CASSRGPSLGQETQYF
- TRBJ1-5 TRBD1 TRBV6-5 TGTGCCAGCAGTTACTCGACAGGGGCGGACCAGCCCCAGCATTTT CASSYSTGADQPQHF
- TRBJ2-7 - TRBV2 TGTGCCAGCAGTTGGAAAGGCAGTGGGTCCTACGAGCAGTACTTC CASSWKGSGSYEQYF
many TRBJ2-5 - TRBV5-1 TGCGCCAGCAGCTTGGTTGGTGAAGAGACCCAGTACTTC CASSLVGEETQYF
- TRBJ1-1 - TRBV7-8 TGTGCCAGCAGCTTAGTATCGGGGGCCACTGAAGCTTTCTTT CASSLVSGATEAFF
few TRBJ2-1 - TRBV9 TGTGCCAGCAGCGTAGCAATCTGGCAGGGGGAGGATGAGCAGTTCTTC CASSVAIWQGEDEQFF
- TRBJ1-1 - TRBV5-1 TGCGCCAGCAGCTTGGCCGGGAAGAACACTGAAGCTTTCTTT CASSLAGKNTEAFF
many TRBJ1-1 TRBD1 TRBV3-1 TGTGCCAGCAGCCGAGGGACAGGGGGCACTGAAGCTTTCTTT CASSRGTGGTEAFF
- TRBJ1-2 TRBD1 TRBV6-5 TGTGCCAGCAGTTCAAATAACGGACAGGGGAGCTATGGCTACACCTTC CASSSNNGQGSYGYTF
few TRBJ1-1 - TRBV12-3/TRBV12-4 TGTGCCAGCAGTTTTGCGCAGATGCCAGCTTTCTTT CASSFAQMPAFF
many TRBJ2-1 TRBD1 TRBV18 TGTGCCAGCTCGCCACCGGGACAGGCGAACTACAATGAGCAGTTCTTC CASSPPGQANYNEQFF
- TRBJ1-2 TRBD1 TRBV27 TGTGCCAGCAGTTTTTGGGACAGGGGTTTAATAAATGGCTACACCTTC CASSFWDRGLINGYTF
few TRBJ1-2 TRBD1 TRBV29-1 TGCAGCGTTGAACGGGACAGGGGGAGAGGCTATGGCTACACCTTC CSVERDRGRGYGYTF
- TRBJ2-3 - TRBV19 TGTGCCAGTAGTATGACACGCACAGATACGCCGTATTTT CASSMTRTDTPYF
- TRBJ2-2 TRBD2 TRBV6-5 TGTGCCAGCAGTTACCCGACCCTGCTAGCGGGGGGAACCGGGGAGCTGTTTTTT CASSYPTLLAGGTGELFF
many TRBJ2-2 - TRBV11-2 TGTGCCAGCAGCTCACTAGGGGGGGACAGGTTCACCGGGGAGCTGTTTTTT CASSSLGGDRFTGELFF
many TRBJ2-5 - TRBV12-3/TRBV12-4 TGTGCCACCAAAGCAACAGACCAAGAGACCCAGTACTTC CATKATDQETQYF
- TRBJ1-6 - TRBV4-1 TGCGCCAGCAGCCAATTTTCTACAGCAGCGGTGAATTCACCCCTCCACTTT CASSQFSTAAVNSPLHF
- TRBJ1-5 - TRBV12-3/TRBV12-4 TGTGCCAGCACCTTAAATAAAGGAAGCAATCAGCCCCAGCATTTT CASTLNKGSNQPQHF
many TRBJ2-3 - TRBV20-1 TGCAGTGCACTATCCCGGGTATGGAGCACAGATACGCAGTATTTT CSALSRVWSTDTQYF
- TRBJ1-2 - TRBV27 TGTGCCAGCAGCCTTAAGAGGAGGGGAGACGGTGGCTACACCTTC CASSLKRRGDGGYTF
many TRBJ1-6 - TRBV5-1 TGCGCCAGCAGCTTGTGGCAGGGCGCTAATTCACCCCTCCACTTT CASSLWQGANSPLHF